A selection of T cell receptor beta chains follows, all from one sample in a study of T cell responses to AZD1222 COVID-19 vaccine. Here immunoSEQ multiplex PCR was the method, and the copy in TCRdb shows in-frame clones only, minus some. The data contain roughly 65,000 clones, about nine tenths of them singletons. The sequenced sample was peripheral blood, obtained on day 0 of AZD1222 vaccination. The receptor set was obtained from an adult in good health. The CDR3 runs from the conserved cysteine through the conserved F or W. Each record gives: D gene, V gene, J gene, clone size, CDR3 protein, CDR3 DNA. A D gene is named only where the DNA matches it firmly. Clone size is given for some rows only: seen once, a few or many times, or a class if the clone is expanded.

D gene: .; V gene: TRBV7-9; J gene: TRBJ2-1; clone size: .; CDR3 protein: CASSLMWNEQFF; CDR3 DNA: TGTGCCAGCAGCCTAATGTGGAATGAGCAGTTCTTC
D gene: .; V gene: TRBV2; J gene: TRBJ2-3; clone size: .; CDR3 protein: CASGNGDHGDTDTQYF; CDR3 DNA: TGTGCCAGCGGGAACGGGGACCACGGAGACACAGATACGCAGTATTTT
D gene: .; V gene: TRBV28; J gene: TRBJ1-1; clone size: .; CDR3 protein: CASRSGVNTEAFF; CDR3 DNA: TGTGCCAGCAGGTCAGGGGTGAACACTGAAGCTTTCTTT
D gene: .; V gene: TRBV11-2; J gene: TRBJ2-1; clone size: .; CDR3 protein: CASSPYYEQFF; CDR3 DNA: TGTGCCAGCAGCCCCTACTATGAGCAGTTCTTC
D gene: .; V gene: TRBV7-8; J gene: TRBJ2-7; clone size: .; CDR3 protein: CASSARRFINGEQYF; CDR3 DNA: TGTGCCAGCAGCGCTCGGAGGTTCATTAACGGCGAGCAGTACTTC
D gene: .; V gene: TRBV11-2; J gene: TRBJ2-5; clone size: .; CDR3 protein: CASSGRQQETQYF; CDR3 DNA: TGTGCCAGCTCGGGACGGCAACAAGAGACCCAGTACTTC
D gene: TRBD1; V gene: TRBV6-5; J gene: TRBJ1-3; clone size: .; CDR3 protein: CASRQTGGSGNTIYF; CDR3 DNA: TGTGCCAGCAGACAGACAGGGGGCTCTGGAAACACCATATATTTT
D gene: TRBD1; V gene: TRBV5-1; J gene: TRBJ1-4; clone size: few; CDR3 protein: CASSLGRQGATGYEKLFF; CDR3 DNA: TGCGCCAGCAGCTTGGGTCGGCAGGGGGCTACCGGCTATGAAAAACTGTTTTTT
D gene: TRBD1; V gene: TRBV7-3; J gene: TRBJ1-2; clone size: .; CDR3 protein: CASSLFPSPGQGNYGYTF; CDR3 DNA: TGTGCCAGCAGCTTATTTCCTAGTCCGGGACAGGGGAACTATGGCTACACCTTC
D gene: .; V gene: TRBV4-1; J gene: TRBJ1-2; clone size: .; CDR3 protein: CASSPRSGNYGYTF; CDR3 DNA: TGCGCCAGCAGCCCCCGTTCGGGGAACTATGGCTACACCTTC
D gene: TRBD2; V gene: TRBV5-1; J gene: TRBJ2-2; clone size: .; CDR3 protein: CASSSTSGNTGELFF; CDR3 DNA: TGCGCCAGCAGCTCGACTAGCGGAAACACCGGGGAGCTGTTTTTT
D gene: TRBD1; V gene: TRBV7-8; J gene: TRBJ1-2; clone size: .; CDR3 protein: CASSSTHGQGDGYTF; CDR3 DNA: TGTGCCAGCAGCTCCACTCATGGACAGGGAGATGGCTACACCTTC
D gene: .; V gene: TRBV5-8; J gene: TRBJ1-1; clone size: once; CDR3 protein: CASSLGPGYTEAFF; CDR3 DNA: TGTGCCAGCAGCTTGGGCCCAGGGTACACTGAAGCTTTCTTT
D gene: .; V gene: TRBV28; J gene: TRBJ2-1; clone size: .; CDR3 protein: CASFGSPYNEQFF; CDR3 DNA: TGTGCCAGCTTCGGGAGCCCATACAATGAGCAGTTCTTC
D gene: TRBD1; V gene: TRBV19; J gene: TRBJ2-1; clone size: .; CDR3 protein: CASSIGQGAVDEQFF; CDR3 DNA: TGTGCCAGTAGTATAGGACAGGGGGCCGTGGATGAGCAGTTCTTC
D gene: .; V gene: TRBV29-1; J gene: TRBJ2-4; clone size: .; CDR3 protein: CSVDTGLGKNIQYF; CDR3 DNA: TGCAGCGTCGATACAGGGTTGGGCAAAAACATTCAGTACTTC
D gene: TRBD2; V gene: TRBV6-6; J gene: TRBJ2-3; clone size: .; CDR3 protein: CASKGIAGGPADTQYF; CDR3 DNA: TGTGCCAGCAAGGGGATCGCGGGAGGGCCGGCAGATACGCAGTATTTT
D gene: .; V gene: TRBV12-3/TRBV12-4; J gene: TRBJ1-1; clone size: .; CDR3 protein: CASSLETGEAFF; CDR3 DNA: TGTGCCAGCAGTTTAGAAACAGGTGAAGCTTTCTTT
D gene: TRBD2; V gene: TRBV4-1; J gene: TRBJ2-1; clone size: .; CDR3 protein: CASSQDSPSGRYNEQFF; CDR3 DNA: TGCGCCAGCAGCCAAGATAGTCCTAGCGGGAGGTACAATGAGCAGTTCTTC
D gene: .; V gene: TRBV5-1; J gene: TRBJ1-2; clone size: few; CDR3 protein: CASSSGTGSGYTF; CDR3 DNA: TGCGCCAGCAGCTCCGGTACAGGGAGTGGCTACACCTTC
D gene: .; V gene: TRBV3-1/TRBV3-2; J gene: TRBJ1-2; clone size: .; CDR3 protein: CASSNLARGYTF; CDR3 DNA: TGTGCCAGTAGCAACCTCGCCAGGGGCTACACCTTC
D gene: .; V gene: TRBV11-2; J gene: TRBJ2-7; clone size: few; CDR3 protein: CASSSRAGYEQYF; CDR3 DNA: TGTGCCAGCAGCTCCCGGGCGGGATATGAGCAGTACTTC
D gene: .; V gene: TRBV12-3/TRBV12-4; J gene: TRBJ1-1; clone size: .; CDR3 protein: CASSPGTRAFF; CDR3 DNA: TGTGCCAGCAGTCCCGGGACCCGGGCTTTCTTT
D gene: .; V gene: TRBV10-2; J gene: TRBJ2-5; clone size: .; CDR3 protein: CASSESRRDRKETQYF; CDR3 DNA: TGCGCCAGCAGTGAGTCGCGGAGGGACAGAAAAGAGACCCAGTACTTC
D gene: .; V gene: TRBV5-1; J gene: TRBJ2-3; clone size: .; CDR3 protein: CASSTGRLLDTQYF; CDR3 DNA: TGCGCCAGCAGCACTGGTAGACTCCTGGATACGCAGTATTTT
D gene: TRBD2; V gene: TRBV7-2; J gene: TRBJ2-1; clone size: .; CDR3 protein: CASSPQQGREGGEQFF; CDR3 DNA: TGTGCCAGCAGCCCCCAACAGGGGCGGGAGGGTGGTGAGCAGTTCTTC
D gene: .; V gene: TRBV11-2; J gene: TRBJ1-1; clone size: few; CDR3 protein: CASSLGLGQTEAFF; CDR3 DNA: TGTGCCAGCAGCTTAGGATTGGGTCAGACTGAAGCTTTCTTT
D gene: .; V gene: TRBV18; J gene: TRBJ1-5; clone size: .; CDR3 protein: CASSPLAADQPQHF; CDR3 DNA: TGTGCCAGCTCACCACTGGCCGCCGATCAGCCCCAGCATTTT
D gene: .; V gene: TRBV7-8; J gene: TRBJ2-5; clone size: .; CDR3 protein: CASSLVGVGARETQYF; CDR3 DNA: TGTGCCAGCAGCTTAGTAGGAGTGGGGGCGCGGGAGACCCAGTACTTC
D gene: .; V gene: TRBV2; J gene: TRBJ1-6; clone size: .; CDR3 protein: CASSVTGDNSPLHF; CDR3 DNA: TGTGCCAGCAGTGTAACAGGCGATAATTCACCCCTCCACTTT
D gene: .; V gene: TRBV7-9; J gene: TRBJ1-5; clone size: .; CDR3 protein: CASSLAPLGNQPQHF; CDR3 DNA: TGTGCCAGCAGCTTAGCGCCACTAGGCAATCAGCCCCAGCATTTT
D gene: .; V gene: TRBV19; J gene: TRBJ2-1; clone size: .; CDR3 protein: CASSISGLTRRGPYNEQFF; CDR3 DNA: TGTGCCAGTAGTATCTCGGGGCTAACTCGCAGGGGACCCTACAATGAGCAGTTCTTC
D gene: .; V gene: TRBV2; J gene: TRBJ2-1; clone size: .; CDR3 protein: CASSEGGGIYNEQFF; CDR3 DNA: TGTGCCAGCAGTGAAGGGGGCGGAATATACAATGAGCAGTTCTTC
D gene: .; V gene: TRBV30; J gene: TRBJ1-2; clone size: .; CDR3 protein: CAWSVLGGYTF; CDR3 DNA: TGTGCCTGGAGTGTCTTGGGTGGCTACACCTTC
D gene: .; V gene: TRBV19; J gene: TRBJ1-2; clone size: .; CDR3 protein: CASSTRDTKGDGYTF; CDR3 DNA: TGTGCCAGTAGTACTCGGGACACCAAGGGTGATGGCTACACCTTC
D gene: TRBD1; V gene: TRBV9; J gene: TRBJ2-1; clone size: once; CDR3 protein: CASSVGDRGVNEQFF; CDR3 DNA: TGTGCCAGCAGCGTAGGGGACAGGGGTGTCAATGAGCAGTTCTTC
D gene: .; V gene: TRBV7-2; J gene: TRBJ1-1; clone size: .; CDR3 protein: CASSPSGRQNTEAFF; CDR3 DNA: TGTGCCAGCAGCCCGTCGGGGAGACAGAACACTGAAGCTTTCTTT
D gene: TRBD1; V gene: TRBV28; J gene: TRBJ2-7; clone size: .; CDR3 protein: CASSTGGSYEQYF; CDR3 DNA: TGTGCCAGCTCGACAGGGGGAAGCTACGAGCAGTACTTC
D gene: .; V gene: TRBV6-5; J gene: TRBJ2-5; clone size: .; CDR3 protein: CASSYVPGAGETQYF; CDR3 DNA: TGTGCCAGCAGTTACGTCCCGGGGGCGGGGGAGACCCAGTACTTC
D gene: .; V gene: TRBV6-4; J gene: TRBJ1-6; clone size: .; CDR3 protein: CASRGAGSSPLHF; CDR3 DNA: TGTGCCAGCAGAGGGGCGGGGAGCTCACCCCTCCACTTT
D gene: TRBD1; V gene: TRBV11-2; J gene: TRBJ2-7; clone size: .; CDR3 protein: CASSLTGGADPYEQYF; CDR3 DNA: TGTGCCAGCAGCTTAACAGGGGGCGCGGATCCCTACGAGCAGTACTTC